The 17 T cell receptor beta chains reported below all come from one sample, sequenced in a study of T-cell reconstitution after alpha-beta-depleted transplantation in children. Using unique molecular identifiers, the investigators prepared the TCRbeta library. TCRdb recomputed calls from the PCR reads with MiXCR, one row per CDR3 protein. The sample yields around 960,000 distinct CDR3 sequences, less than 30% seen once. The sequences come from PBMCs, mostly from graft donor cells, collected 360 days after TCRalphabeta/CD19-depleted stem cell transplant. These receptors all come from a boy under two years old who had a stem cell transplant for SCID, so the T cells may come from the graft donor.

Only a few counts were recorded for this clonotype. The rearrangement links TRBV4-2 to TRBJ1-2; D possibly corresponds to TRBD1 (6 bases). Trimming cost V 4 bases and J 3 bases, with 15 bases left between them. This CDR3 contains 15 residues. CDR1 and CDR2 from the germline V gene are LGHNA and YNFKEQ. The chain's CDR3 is CASSPGAGEHYGYTF. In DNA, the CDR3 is TGTGCCAGCAGCCCGGGGGCGGGGGAGCACTATGGCTACACCTTC.

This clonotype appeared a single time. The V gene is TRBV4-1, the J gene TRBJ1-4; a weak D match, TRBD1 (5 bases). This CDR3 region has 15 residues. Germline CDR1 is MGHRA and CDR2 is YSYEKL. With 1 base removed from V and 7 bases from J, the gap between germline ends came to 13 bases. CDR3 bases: TGCGCCAGCAGCCAAGCGGGGAAGGGGAGTGAAAAACTGTTTTTT. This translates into CASSQAGKGSEKLFF.

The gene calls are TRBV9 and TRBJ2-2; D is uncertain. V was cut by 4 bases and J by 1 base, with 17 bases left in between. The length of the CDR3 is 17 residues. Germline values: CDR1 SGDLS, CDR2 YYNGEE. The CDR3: CASSSRLGALNTGELFF. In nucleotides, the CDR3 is TGTGCCAGCAGCTCCCGCTTAGGAGCGCTGAACACCGGGGAGCTGTTTTTT.

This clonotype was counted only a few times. The CDR3 spells CASRLRDSYEQYF. As DNA, the CDR3 is TGTGCCAGCAGGCTAAGGGACTCCTACGAGCAGTACTTC. The rearrangement links TRBV6-1 to TRBJ2-7, with D hard to call. The CDR3 contains 13 residues. The germline CDR1 and CDR2 sequences are MNHNS and SASEGT. Trimming cost V 6 bases and J 0 bases, with 9 bases left between them.

CDR3 sequence (DNA): TGTGCCAGCAGCCCGGTGACAGGGATCCGGGCAGATACGCAGTATTTT. It is translated as CASSPVTGIRADTQYF. The J gene is TRBJ2-3, the V gene TRBV11-2, with 7 bases fitting TRBD1. Germline V gene sequence: CDR1 SGHAT, CDR2 FQNNGV. V dropped 5 bases and J dropped 4; count of bases not matched to a gene: 12. The CDR3 contains 16 residues.

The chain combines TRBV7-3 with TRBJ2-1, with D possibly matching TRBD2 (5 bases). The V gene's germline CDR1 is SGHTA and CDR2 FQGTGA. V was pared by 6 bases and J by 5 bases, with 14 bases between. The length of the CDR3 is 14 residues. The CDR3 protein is CASRRTRRHNEQFF. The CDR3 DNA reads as TGTGCCAGCAGACGGACCCGGAGGCACAATGAGCAGTTCTTC.

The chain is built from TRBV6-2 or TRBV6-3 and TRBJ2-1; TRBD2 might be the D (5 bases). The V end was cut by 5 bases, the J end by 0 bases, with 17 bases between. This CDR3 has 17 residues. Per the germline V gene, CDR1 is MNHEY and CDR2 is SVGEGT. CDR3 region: CASSIWTGIYSYNEQFF. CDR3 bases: TGTGCCAGCAGTATCTGGACGGGAATATACTCCTACAATGAGCAGTTCTTC.

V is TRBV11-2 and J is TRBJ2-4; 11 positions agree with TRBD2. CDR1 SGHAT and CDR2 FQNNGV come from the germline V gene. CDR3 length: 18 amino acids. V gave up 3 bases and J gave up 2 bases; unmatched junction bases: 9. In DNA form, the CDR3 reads TGTGCCAGCAGCTTTTCTAGCGGGGGGCCCGCCTCCAAAAACATTCAGTACTTC. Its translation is CASSFSSGGPASKNIQYF.

The CDR3 nucleotides read TGTGCCAGCACCCGGGACAGGGGCACTGAAGCTTTCTTT. It is translated as CASTRDRGTEAFF. The chain is built from TRBV12-3 or TRBV12-4 and TRBJ1-1; TRBD1 matches at 10 bases. The CDR3 runs to 13 residues. With 7 bases clipped from V and 4 bases from J, the junction kept 3 bases outside the gene matches.

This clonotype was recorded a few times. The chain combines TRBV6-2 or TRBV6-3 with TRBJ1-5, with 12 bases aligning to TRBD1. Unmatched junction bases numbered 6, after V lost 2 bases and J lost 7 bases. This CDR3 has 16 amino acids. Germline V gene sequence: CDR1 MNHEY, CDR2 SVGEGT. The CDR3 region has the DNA TGTGCCAGCAGTTACGCCGGGACAGGGGGCTGGCAGCCCCAGCATTTT. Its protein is CASSYAGTGGWQPQHF.

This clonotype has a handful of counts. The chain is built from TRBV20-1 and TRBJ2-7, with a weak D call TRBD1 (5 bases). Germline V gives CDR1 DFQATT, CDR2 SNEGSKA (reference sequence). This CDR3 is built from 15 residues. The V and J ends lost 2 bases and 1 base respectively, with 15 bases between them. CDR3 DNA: TGCAGTGCTAGAAAAGGGGCAGCCAAATCCTACGAGCAGTACTTC. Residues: CSARKGAAKSYEQYF.

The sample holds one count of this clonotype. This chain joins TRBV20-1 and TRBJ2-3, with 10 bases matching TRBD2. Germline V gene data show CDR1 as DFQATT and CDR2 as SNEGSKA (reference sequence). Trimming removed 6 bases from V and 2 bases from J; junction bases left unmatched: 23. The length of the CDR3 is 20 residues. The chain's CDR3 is CSAVFLRQNLAGDITDTQYF. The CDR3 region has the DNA TGCAGTGCCGTCTTCCTTCGGCAAAATCTAGCGGGGGATATCACAGATACGCAGTATTTT.

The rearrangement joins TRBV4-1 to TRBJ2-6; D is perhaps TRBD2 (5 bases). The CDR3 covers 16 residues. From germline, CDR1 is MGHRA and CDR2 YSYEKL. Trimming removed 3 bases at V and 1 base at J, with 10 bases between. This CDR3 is CASSHGGRSGANVLTF. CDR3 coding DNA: TGCGCCAGCAGCCACGGCGGGCGTTCTGGGGCCAACGTCCTGACTTTC.

This CDR3 reads CASSRLQGAKVGEQYF. CDR3 sequence (DNA): TGCGCCAGCAGCCGCTTACAGGGGGCGAAGGTCGGGGAGCAGTACTTC. V usage is TRBV4-1 and J usage is TRBJ2-7; TRBD1 matches 9 bases. The V gene's germline CDR1 is MGHRA and CDR2 YSYEKL. The trim removed 4 bases at V and 7 bases at J, leaving 14 bases unmatched. This CDR3 has 16 residues.

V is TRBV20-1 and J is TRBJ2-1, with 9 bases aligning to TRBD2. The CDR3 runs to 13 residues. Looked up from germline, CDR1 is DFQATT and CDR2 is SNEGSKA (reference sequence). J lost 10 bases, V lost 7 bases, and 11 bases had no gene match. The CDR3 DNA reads TGCAGTGGGGGCGGGGGGGGGATTGAGGAGCAGTTCTTC. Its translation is CSGGGGGIEEQFF.

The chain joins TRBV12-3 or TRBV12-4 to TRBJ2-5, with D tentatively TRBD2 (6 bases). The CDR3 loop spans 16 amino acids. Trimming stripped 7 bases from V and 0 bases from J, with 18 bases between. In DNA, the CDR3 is TGTGCCAGCAAGGCTAGGGGCGGGGTGTACCAAGAGACCCAGTACTTC. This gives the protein CASKARGGVYQETQYF.

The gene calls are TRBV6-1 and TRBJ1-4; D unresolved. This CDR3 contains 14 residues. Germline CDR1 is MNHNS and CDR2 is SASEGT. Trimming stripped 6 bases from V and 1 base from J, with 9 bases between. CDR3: CASSSRITNEKLFF. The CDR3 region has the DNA TGTGCCAGCAGCTCAAGGATAACTAATGAAAAACTGTTTTTT.